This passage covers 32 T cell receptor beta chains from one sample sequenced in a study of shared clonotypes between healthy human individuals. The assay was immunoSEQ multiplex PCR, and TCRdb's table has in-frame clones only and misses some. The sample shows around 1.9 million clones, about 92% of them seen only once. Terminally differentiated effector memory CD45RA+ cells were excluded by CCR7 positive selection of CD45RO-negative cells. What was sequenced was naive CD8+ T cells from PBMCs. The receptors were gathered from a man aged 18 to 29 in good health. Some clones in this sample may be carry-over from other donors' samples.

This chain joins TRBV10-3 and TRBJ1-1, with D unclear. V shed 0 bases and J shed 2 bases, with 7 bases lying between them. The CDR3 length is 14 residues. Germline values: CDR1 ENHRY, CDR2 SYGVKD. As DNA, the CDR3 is TGTGCCATCAGTGAGTCGGAAATAAACACTGAAGCTTTCTTT. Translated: CAISESEINTEAFF.

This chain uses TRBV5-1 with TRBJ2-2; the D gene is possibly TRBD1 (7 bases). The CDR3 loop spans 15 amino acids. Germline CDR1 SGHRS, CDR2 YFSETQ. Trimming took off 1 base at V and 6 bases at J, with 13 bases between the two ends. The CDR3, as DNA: TGCGCCAGCAGCTTGAACGGCAGGGGGGCCGGGGAGCTGTTTTTT. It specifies CASSLNGRGAGELFF. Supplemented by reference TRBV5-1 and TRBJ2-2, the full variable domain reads KAGVTQTPRYLIKTRGQQVTLSCSPISGHRSVSWYQQTPGQGLQFLFEYFSETQRNKGNFPGRFSGRQFSNSRSEMNVSTLELGDSALYLCASSLNGRGAGELFFGEGSRLTVL.

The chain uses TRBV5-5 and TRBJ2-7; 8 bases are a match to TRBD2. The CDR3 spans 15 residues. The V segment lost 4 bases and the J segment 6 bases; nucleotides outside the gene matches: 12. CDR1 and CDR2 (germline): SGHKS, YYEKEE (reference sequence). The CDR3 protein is CASSAWGRGLGEQYF. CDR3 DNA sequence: TGTGCCAGCAGCGCTTGGGGCAGGGGACTAGGCGAGCAGTACTTC.

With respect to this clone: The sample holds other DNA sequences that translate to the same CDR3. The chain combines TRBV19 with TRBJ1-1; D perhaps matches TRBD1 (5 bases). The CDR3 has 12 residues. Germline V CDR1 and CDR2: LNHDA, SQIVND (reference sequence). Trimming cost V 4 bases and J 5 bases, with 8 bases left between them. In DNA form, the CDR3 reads TGTGCCAGTAGTACAGGGTGGACTGAAGCTTTCTTT. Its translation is CASSTGWTEAFF.

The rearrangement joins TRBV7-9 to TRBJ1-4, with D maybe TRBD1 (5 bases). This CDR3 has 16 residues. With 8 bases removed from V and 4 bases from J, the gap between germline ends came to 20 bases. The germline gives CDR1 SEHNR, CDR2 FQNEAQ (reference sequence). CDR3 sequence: CASHAVGDGYNEKLFF. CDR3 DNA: TGTGCCAGCCACGCTGTTGGGGACGGCTATAATGAAAAACTGTTTTTT.

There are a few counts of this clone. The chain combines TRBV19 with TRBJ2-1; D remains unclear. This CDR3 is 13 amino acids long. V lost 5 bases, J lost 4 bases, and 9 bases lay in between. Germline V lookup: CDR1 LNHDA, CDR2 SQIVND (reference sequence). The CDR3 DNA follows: TGTGCCAGTAGTGACCTGAGGTACAATGAGCAGTTCTTC. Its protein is CASSDLRYNEQFF.

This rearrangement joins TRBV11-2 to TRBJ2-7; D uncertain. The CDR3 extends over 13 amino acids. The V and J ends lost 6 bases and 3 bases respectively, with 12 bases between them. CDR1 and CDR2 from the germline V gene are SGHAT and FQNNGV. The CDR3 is CASSMGLNYEQYF. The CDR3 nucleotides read TGTGCCAGCAGTATGGGCCTTAACTACGAGCAGTACTTC. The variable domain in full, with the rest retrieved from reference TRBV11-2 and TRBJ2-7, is EAGVAQSPRYKIIEKRQSVAFWCNPISGHATLYWYQQILGQGPKLLIQFQNNGVVDDSQLPKDRFSAERLKGVDSTLKIQPAKLEDSAVYLCASSMGLNYEQYFGPGTRLTVT.

The CDR3 protein is CASSLRGKELFF. CDR3 DNA: TGTGCCAGCAGTTTGCGGGGGAAGGAGCTGTTTTTT. The chain links TRBV27 to TRBJ2-2; 7 bases map to TRBD2. Germline V lookup: CDR1 MNHEY, CDR2 SMNVEV (reference sequence). Trimming took 3 bases from V and 10 from J; bases not matched to a gene: 2. The CDR3 has 12 amino acids.

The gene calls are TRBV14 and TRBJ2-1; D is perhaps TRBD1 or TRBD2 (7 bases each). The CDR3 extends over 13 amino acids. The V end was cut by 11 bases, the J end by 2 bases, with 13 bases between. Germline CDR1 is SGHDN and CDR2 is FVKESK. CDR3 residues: CAAGGGPYNEQFF. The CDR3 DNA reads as TGTGCCGCAGGGGGGGGCCCCTACAATGAGCAGTTCTTC.

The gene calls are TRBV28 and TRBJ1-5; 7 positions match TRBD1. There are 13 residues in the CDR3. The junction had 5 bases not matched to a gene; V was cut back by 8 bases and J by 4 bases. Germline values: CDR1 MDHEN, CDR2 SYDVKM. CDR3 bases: TGTGCCAGCGAACAGGGGCAGAATCAGCCCCAGCATTTT. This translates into CASEQGQNQPQHF.

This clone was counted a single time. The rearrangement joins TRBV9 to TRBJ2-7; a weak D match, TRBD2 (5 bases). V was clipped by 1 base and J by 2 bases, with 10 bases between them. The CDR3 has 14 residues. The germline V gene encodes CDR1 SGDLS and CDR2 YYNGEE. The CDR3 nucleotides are TGTGCCAGCAGCGTATATAGCGAGCCCTACGAGCAGTACTTC. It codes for CASSVYSEPYEQYF.

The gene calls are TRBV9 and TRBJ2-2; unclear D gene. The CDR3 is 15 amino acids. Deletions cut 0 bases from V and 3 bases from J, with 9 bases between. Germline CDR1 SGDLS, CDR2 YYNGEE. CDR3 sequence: CASSVAKGYTGELFF. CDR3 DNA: TGTGCCAGCAGCGTAGCTAAGGGTTACACCGGGGAGCTGTTTTTT.

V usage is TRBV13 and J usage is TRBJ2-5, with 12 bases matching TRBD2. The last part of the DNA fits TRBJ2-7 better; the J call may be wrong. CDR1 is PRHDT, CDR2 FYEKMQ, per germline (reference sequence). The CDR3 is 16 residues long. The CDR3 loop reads CASSLTSGRLSYEQYF. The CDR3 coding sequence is TGTGCCAGCAGCCTCACTAGCGGGAGGCTGTCCTACGAGCAGTACTTC.

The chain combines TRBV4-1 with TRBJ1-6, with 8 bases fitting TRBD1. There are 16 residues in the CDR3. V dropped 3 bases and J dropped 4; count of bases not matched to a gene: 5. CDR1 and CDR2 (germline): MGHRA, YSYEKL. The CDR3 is CASSHGQGQYNSPLHF. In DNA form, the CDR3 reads TGCGCCAGCAGCCACGGACAGGGACAGTATAATTCACCCCTCCACTTT.

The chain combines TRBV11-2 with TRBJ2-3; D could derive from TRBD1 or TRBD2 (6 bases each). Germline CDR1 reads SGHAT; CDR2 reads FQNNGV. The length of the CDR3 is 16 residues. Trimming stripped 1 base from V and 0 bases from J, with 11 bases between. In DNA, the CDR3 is TGTGCCAGCAGCTTAGTAGGGGGGCGGAGCACAGATACGCAGTATTTT. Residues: CASSLVGGRSTDTQYF. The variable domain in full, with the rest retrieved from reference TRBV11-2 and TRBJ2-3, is EAGVAQSPRYKIIEKRQSVAFWCNPISGHATLYWYQQILGQGPKLLIQFQNNGVVDDSQLPKDRFSAERLKGVDSTLKIQPAKLEDSAVYLCASSLVGGRSTDTQYFGPGTRLTVL.

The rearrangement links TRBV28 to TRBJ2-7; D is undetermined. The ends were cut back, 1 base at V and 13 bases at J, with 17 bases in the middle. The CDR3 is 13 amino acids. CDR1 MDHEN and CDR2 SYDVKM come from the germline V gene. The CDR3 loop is CASSLFEGMDPYF. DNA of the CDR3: TGTGCCAGCAGTTTATTTGAAGGGATGGATCCTTACTTC.

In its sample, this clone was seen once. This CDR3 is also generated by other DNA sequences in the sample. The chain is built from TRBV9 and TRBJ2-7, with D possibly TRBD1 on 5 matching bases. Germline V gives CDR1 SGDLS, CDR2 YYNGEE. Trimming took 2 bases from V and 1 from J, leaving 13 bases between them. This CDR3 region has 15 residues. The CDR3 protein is CASSVGAGLSYEQYF. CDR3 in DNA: TGTGCCAGCAGCGTTGGGGCAGGCTTGTCCTACGAGCAGTACTTC. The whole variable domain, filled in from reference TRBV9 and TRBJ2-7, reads DSGVTQTPKHLITATGQRVTLRCSPRSGDLSVYWYQQSLDQGLQFLIQYYNGEERAKGNILERFSAQQFPDLHSELNLSSLELGDSALYFCASSVGAGLSYEQYFGPGTRLTVT.

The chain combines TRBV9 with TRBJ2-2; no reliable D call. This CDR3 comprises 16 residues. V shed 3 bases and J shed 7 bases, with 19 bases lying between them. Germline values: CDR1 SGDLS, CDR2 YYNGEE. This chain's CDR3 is CASSGRSPTPIGELFF. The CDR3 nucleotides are TGTGCCAGCAGCGGCAGGAGTCCCACGCCCATCGGGGAGCTGTTTTTT.

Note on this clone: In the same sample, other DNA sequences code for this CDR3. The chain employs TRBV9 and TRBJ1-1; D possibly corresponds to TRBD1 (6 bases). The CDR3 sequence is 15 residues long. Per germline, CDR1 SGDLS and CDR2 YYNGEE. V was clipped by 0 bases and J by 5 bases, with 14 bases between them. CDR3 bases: TGTGCCAGCAGCGTAGTAGGGGGTGGGGTAACTGAAGCTTTCTTT. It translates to CASSVVGGGVTEAFF.

CDR3: CASSIAAGVLNEQFF. As DNA, the CDR3 is TGCGCCAGCAGCATTGCGGCGGGAGTACTCAATGAGCAGTTCTTC. The chain joins TRBV5-1 to TRBJ2-1, with 7 bases that match TRBD2. This CDR3 spans 15 amino acids. Germline trimming cut 4 bases from V and 6 bases from J; bases unmatched to any gene: 10. CDR1 and CDR2 (germline): SGHRS, YFSETQ.

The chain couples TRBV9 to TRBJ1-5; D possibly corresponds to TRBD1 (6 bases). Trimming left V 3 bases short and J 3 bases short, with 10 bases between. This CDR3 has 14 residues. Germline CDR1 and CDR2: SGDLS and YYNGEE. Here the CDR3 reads CASSAGHPNQPQHF. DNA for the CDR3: TGTGCCAGCAGCGCGGGACACCCCAATCAGCCCCAGCATTTT.

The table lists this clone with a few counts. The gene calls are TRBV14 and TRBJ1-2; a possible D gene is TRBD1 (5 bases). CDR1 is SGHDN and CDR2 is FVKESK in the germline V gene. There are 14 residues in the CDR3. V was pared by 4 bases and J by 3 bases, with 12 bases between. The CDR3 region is CASSRGARHYGYTF. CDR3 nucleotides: TGTGCCAGCAGCCGAGGGGCGCGGCACTATGGCTACACCTTC.

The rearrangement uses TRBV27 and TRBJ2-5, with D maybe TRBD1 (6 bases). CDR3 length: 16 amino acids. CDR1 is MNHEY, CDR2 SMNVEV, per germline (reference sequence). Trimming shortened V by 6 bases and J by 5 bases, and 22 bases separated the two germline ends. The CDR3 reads CASSRGDIQTGETQYF. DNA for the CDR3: TGTGCCAGCAGCCGTGGGGACATCCAGACTGGGGAGACCCAGTACTTC.

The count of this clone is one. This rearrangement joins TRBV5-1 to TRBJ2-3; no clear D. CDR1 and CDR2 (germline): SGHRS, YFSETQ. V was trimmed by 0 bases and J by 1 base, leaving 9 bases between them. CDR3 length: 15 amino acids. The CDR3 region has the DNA TGCGCCAGCAGCTTGGTGGGTGCTCGCACAGATACGCAGTATTTT. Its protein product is CASSLVGARTDTQYF. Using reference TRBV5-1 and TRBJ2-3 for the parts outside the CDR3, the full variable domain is KAGVTQTPRYLIKTRGQQVTLSCSPISGHRSVSWYQQTPGQGLQFLFEYFSETQRNKGNFPGRFSGRQFSNSRSEMNVSTLELGDSALYLCASSLVGARTDTQYFGPGTRLTVL.

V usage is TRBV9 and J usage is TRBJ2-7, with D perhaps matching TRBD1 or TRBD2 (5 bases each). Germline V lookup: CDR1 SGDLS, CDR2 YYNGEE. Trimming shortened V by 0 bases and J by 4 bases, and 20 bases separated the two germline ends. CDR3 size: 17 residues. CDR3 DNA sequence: TGTGCCAGCAGCGTAGGTGAGGGGCAGTCGACCTTTTACGAGCAGTACTTC. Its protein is CASSVGEGQSTFYEQYF.

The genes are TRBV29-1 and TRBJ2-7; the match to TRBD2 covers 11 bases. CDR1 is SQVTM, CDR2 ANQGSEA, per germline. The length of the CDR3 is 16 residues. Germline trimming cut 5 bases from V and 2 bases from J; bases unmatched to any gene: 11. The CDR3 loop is CSVWGATSGDPYEQYF. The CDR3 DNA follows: TGCAGCGTTTGGGGCGCGACTAGCGGGGATCCCTACGAGCAGTACTTC.

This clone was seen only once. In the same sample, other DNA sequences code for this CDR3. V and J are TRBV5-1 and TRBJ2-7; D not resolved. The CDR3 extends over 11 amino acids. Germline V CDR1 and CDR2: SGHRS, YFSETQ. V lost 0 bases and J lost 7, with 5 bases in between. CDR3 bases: TGCGCCAGCAGCTTGGGGCGGGAGCAGTACTTC. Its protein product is CASSLGREQYF. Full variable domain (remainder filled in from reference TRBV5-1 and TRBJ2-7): KAGVTQTPRYLIKTRGQQVTLSCSPISGHRSVSWYQQTPGQGLQFLFEYFSETQRNKGNFPGRFSGRQFSNSRSEMNVSTLELGDSALYLCASSLGREQYFGPGTRLTVT.

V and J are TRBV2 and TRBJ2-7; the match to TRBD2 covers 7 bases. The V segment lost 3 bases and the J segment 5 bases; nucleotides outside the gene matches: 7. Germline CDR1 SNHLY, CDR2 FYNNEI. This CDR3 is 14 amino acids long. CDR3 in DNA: TGTGCCAGCAGTGATTTCGCGGGAGAGGACGAGCAGTACTTC. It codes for CASSDFAGEDEQYF.

The CDR3 sequence is CASSTGDRNEKLFF. Written as DNA, the CDR3 is TGTGCCAGCAGCACGGGTGACAGAAATGAAAAACTGTTTTTT. This rearrangement joins TRBV9 to TRBJ1-4; possibly TRBD1 for D (5 bases). This CDR3 is 14 amino acids long. CDR1 SGDLS and CDR2 YYNGEE come from the germline V gene. The V end lost 4 bases, the J end lost 5 bases, and 12 bases lay between the germline ends. Full variable domain (outside the CDR3, taken from reference TRBV9 and TRBJ1-4): DSGVTQTPKHLITATGQRVTLRCSPRSGDLSVYWYQQSLDQGLQFLIQYYNGEERAKGNILERFSAQQFPDLHSELNLSSLELGDSALYFCASSTGDRNEKLFFGSGTQLSVL.

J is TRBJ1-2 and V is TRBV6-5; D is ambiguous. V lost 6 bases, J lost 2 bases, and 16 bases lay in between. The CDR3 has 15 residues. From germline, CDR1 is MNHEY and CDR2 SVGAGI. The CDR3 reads CASRRGLSPNYGYTF. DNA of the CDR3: TGTGCCAGCAGACGAGGCTTATCTCCGAACTATGGCTACACCTTC.

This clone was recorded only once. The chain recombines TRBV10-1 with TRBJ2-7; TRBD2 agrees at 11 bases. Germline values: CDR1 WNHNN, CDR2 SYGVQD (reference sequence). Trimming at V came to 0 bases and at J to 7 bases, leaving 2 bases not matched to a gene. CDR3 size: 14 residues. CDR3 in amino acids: CASSESRLAGEQYF. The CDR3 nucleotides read TGCGCCAGCAGTGAGTCGAGACTAGCGGGAGAGCAGTACTTC.

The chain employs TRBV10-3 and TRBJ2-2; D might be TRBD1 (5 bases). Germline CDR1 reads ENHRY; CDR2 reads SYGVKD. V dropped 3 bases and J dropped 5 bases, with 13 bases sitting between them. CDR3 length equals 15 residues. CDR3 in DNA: TGTGCCATCAGTGAACCCCCAGGGTGGACCGGGGAGCTGTTTTTT. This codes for CAISEPPGWTGELFF.